This is a list of T cell receptor beta chains from one sample in a study of T cell responses to AZD1222 COVID-19 vaccine. Libraries were prepared by immunoSEQ multiplex PCR; TCRdb keeps only in-frame clonotypes and omits some of them. Of 200,000 to 250,000 clones detected, about 93% appear once; the ten largest clones hold 0.9% to 1.1%. Material: peripheral blood, obtained on day 0 of MenACWY control vaccination. The receptor set was obtained from an adult in good health. Both conserved end residues are part of each CDR3. D genes are given only for firm matches. Clone size is not always given. Where it is, it says once, few, many or a class for expanded clones.

. | TRBJ2-7 | TRBD2 | TRBV5-4 | TGTGCCAGCAGCCAAGGACTAGCGGGGGGTAGGAACGAGCAGTACTTC | CASSQGLAGGRNEQYF
. | TRBJ1-2 | . | TRBV2 | TGTGCCAGCAGCCAAGGATCAGGTCCCTATGGCTACACCTTC | CASSQGSGPYGYTF
once | TRBJ2-6 | . | TRBV5-1 | TGCGCCAGCAGCATAACTACGGGATCTGGGGCCAACGTCCTGACTTTC | CASSITTGSGANVLTF
. | TRBJ1-1 | . | TRBV28 | TGTGCCAGCAGAGGGGGGGTCAGTACAAACACTGAAGCTTTCTTT | CASRGGVSTNTEAFF
. | TRBJ2-1 | . | TRBV6-5 | TGTGCCAGCAAGCCGGGACAAAAAAACAATGAGCAGTTCTTC | CASKPGQKNNEQFF
. | TRBJ1-6 | . | TRBV6-2/TRBV6-3 | TGTGCCAGCAGTTCAAGGGCCCCGAGGCATTCACCCCTCCACTTT | CASSSRAPRHSPLHF
. | TRBJ1-6 | TRBD1 | TRBV11-1 | TGTGCCAGCAGACTCGCAGGGGGAAATTCACCCCTCCACTTT | CASRLAGGNSPLHF
. | TRBJ2-5 | . | TRBV2 | TGTGCCAGCAGTGAAGTCCAGGGGAACCAAGAGACCCAGTACTTC | CASSEVQGNQETQYF
. | TRBJ1-2 | . | TRBV29-1 | TGCAGCCTCTCGACCGACCCGTCAAAACCCTATGGCTACACCTTC | CSLSTDPSKPYGYTF
. | TRBJ1-2 | . | TRBV7-9 | TGTGCCAGCAGCTTAGGTCTCACGGAAGCTAACTATGGCTACACCTTC | CASSLGLTEANYGYTF
. | TRBJ1-5 | . | TRBV3-1/TRBV3-2 | TGTGCCAGCAGCCAAGGGGGGCCTTATAGCAATCAGCCCCAGCATTTT | CASSQGGPYSNQPQHF
. | TRBJ1-3 | TRBD1 | TRBV6-5 | TGTGCCAGCAGTTACACGACAGGGCACACCATATATTTT | CASSYTTGHTIYF
. | TRBJ1-1 | . | TRBV20-1 | TGCAGTGCTAGAGAGCCAGGGGAAGCTTTCTTT | CSAREPGEAFF
. | TRBJ2-1 | TRBD1 | TRBV4-3 | TGCGCCAGCAGCGCCCGGACAGGGGGGGATGAGCAGTTCTTC | CASSARTGGDEQFF
once | TRBJ1-2 | . | TRBV19 | TGTGCCACTCGGGAGGGGTGGTATGGCTACACCTTC | CATREGWYGYTF
once | TRBJ2-7 | TRBD2 | TRBV6-5 | TGTGCCAGCAGTCCATGGACGGGGGGGACCTACGAGCAGTACTTC | CASSPWTGGTYEQYF
. | TRBJ2-7 | . | TRBV12-3/TRBV12-4 | TGTGCCAGCAGTTTAGTATCCTACGAGCAGTACTTC | CASSLVSYEQYF
. | TRBJ2-2 | . | TRBV12-2 | TGTGCAAGTCGCTTAGTAAAAGCCAGGGGGTACACCGGGGAGCTGTTTTTT | CASRLVKARGYTGELFF
. | TRBJ1-1 | TRBD1 | TRBV6-2/TRBV6-3 | TGTGCCAGCAGTTACCGGGAGGGGGGACAGAGGAGCCCCACTGAAGCTTTCTTT | CASSYREGGQRSPTEAFF
. | TRBJ1-3 | . | TRBV5-1 | TGCGCCAGCAGCTTCTTGGAAGTTTCCTCTGGAAACACCATATATTTT | CASSFLEVSSGNTIYF
. | TRBJ2-1 | . | TRBV12-3/TRBV12-4 | TGTGCCAGCAGGACCTCGGCCGTCCCTCGGGAGTTCTTC | CASRTSAVPREFF
. | TRBJ1-2 | . | TRBV3-1/TRBV3-2 | TGTGCCAGCAGCCAAGATACTCGAGGGAACTATGGCTACACCTTC | CASSQDTRGNYGYTF
once | TRBJ2-3 | . | TRBV5-4 | TGTGCCAGCAGCTTGGTCTTGCGGGGGCTCCCAGATACGCAGTATTTT | CASSLVLRGLPDTQYF
. | TRBJ1-5 | . | TRBV6-1 | TGTGCCAGCAGTGAAAGCGGAGGGGGTCAGCCCCAGCATTTT | CASSESGGGQPQHF
. | TRBJ1-5 | . | TRBV7-2 | TGTGCCAGCAGCTTATTGGCCAGGGGTAGCAATCAGCCCCAGCATTTT | CASSLLARGSNQPQHF
. | TRBJ1-6 | . | TRBV19 | TGTGCCAGTAGCCCCGGTGGAGGGCTGACACCCCTCCACTTT | CASSPGGGLTPLHF
. | TRBJ1-2 | TRBD1 | TRBV27 | TGTGCCAGCAGTTCCGGGACAGGGCTTGCCTATGGCTACACCTTC | CASSSGTGLAYGYTF
. | TRBJ1-5 | . | TRBV4-1 | TGCGCCAGCAGCCAAGAACCTGGGAATCAGCCCCAGCATTTT | CASSQEPGNQPQHF
. | TRBJ1-3 | TRBD1 | TRBV5-5 | TGTGCCAGCAGCTTGGTGGGACAGGGGAAAAACACCATATATTTT | CASSLVGQGKNTIYF
. | TRBJ1-1 | . | TRBV6-5 | TGTGCCAGCAGTTTACAGGGAGGCACTGAAGCTTTCTTT | CASSLQGGTEAFF
. | TRBJ1-2 | . | TRBV30 | TGTGCCTGGCGGACACTCAATACTGGCTATGGCTACACCTTC | CAWRTLNTGYGYTF
. | TRBJ2-4 | . | TRBV10-3 | TGTGCCATCAGTGAGGGGCAGGTTCAAGCCAAAAACATTCAGTACTTC | CAISEGQVQAKNIQYF
. | TRBJ1-2 | . | TRBV7-8 | TGTGCCAGCAGCTTAAGGGGTGCCCTCTATGGCTACACCTTC | CASSLRGALYGYTF
. | TRBJ1-1 | . | TRBV27 | TGTGCCAGCAGTTCCCCCGGGCGTCTGACTGAAGCTTTCTTT | CASSSPGRLTEAFF
. | TRBJ1-5 | TRBD1 | TRBV9 | TGTGCCAGCAGCGAAAGGACAGGGAGCAATCAGCCCCAGCATTTT | CASSERTGSNQPQHF
. | TRBJ1-2 | . | TRBV19 | TGTGCCAGTAGTAAGATGGGGGGTAGGGGGTATGGCTACACCTTC | CASSKMGGRGYGYTF
. | TRBJ1-3 | . | TRBV5-4 | TGTGCCAGCAGGCCCGGGACCTCCGGAAACACCATATATTTT | CASRPGTSGNTIYF
. | TRBJ2-4 | TRBD1 | TRBV7-3 | TGTGCCAGCAGCTCCCACCCGGGACAGGGGGCTTTCGTCAAAAACATTCAGTACTTC | CASSSHPGQGAFVKNIQYF
. | TRBJ1-3 | TRBD1 | TRBV23-1 | TGCGCCAGCAGCCCCCAATCGGCCAGGGGGGCTGTTGGAAACACCATATATTTT | CASSPQSARGAVGNTIYF
. | TRBJ2-2 | TRBD2 | TRBV5-1 | TGCGCCAGCAACCTAGCGGGGGGTCACACCGGGGAGCTGTTTTTT | CASNLAGGHTGELFF
. | TRBJ2-1 | TRBD2 | TRBV7-9 | TGTGCCAGCAGCTTAGGGCTAGCGGGGGCGTCTGAGCAGTTCTTC | CASSLGLAGASEQFF
. | TRBJ2-7 | . | TRBV28 | TGTGCCAGCAGTCCGACAAGCGTCAGGAGTCTTTACGAGCAGTACTTC | CASSPTSVRSLYEQYF
. | TRBJ1-2 | . | TRBV30 | TGTGCCTGGAGTCCGGGACTGAGAGACTATGGCTACACCTTC | CAWSPGLRDYGYTF
once | TRBJ2-7 | . | TRBV30 | TGTGCCTGGAACGGGGCGGCCTTTCGGTACGAGCAGTACTTC | CAWNGAAFRYEQYF
. | TRBJ2-7 | TRBD1 | TRBV6-2/TRBV6-3 | TGTGCCAGCAGTTTCCGGACAGGCTACGAGCAGTACTTC | CASSFRTGYEQYF
. | TRBJ1-6 | . | TRBV6-5 | TGTGCCAGCAGTTACATGAGGAACTATAATTCACCCCTCCACTTT | CASSYMRNYNSPLHF
. | TRBJ2-2 | TRBD1 | TRBV4-1 | TGCGCCAGCAGCCATCTCGGACAGGGTAGAAGGACCGGGGAGCTGTTTTTT | CASSHLGQGRRTGELFF
. | TRBJ1-1 | . | TRBV11-2 | TGTGCCAGCACCCGTTTTGCTGAGAACACTGAAGCTTTCTTT | CASTRFAENTEAFF
. | TRBJ2-1 | . | TRBV4-3 | TGCGCCAGCAGCCAAGAGGAAGGACATGAGCAGTTCTTC | CASSQEEGHEQFF
. | TRBJ1-5 | . | TRBV2 | TGTGCCAGCAGTGCGGTTAGCAATCAGCCCCAGCATTTT | CASSAVSNQPQHF
. | TRBJ1-2 | . | TRBV5-1 | TGCGCCAGCAGCCAACAGGGTAGGAATGGCTACACCTTC | CASSQQGRNGYTF
. | TRBJ2-7 | . | TRBV6-5 | TGTGCCAGCAGTTACTCGACCGCTATAGGGGAGCAGTACTTC | CASSYSTAIGEQYF
. | TRBJ1-1 | . | TRBV4-2 | TGTGCCAGCAGCCAAGCTAGACAGTCTGAAGCTTTCTTT | CASSQARQSEAFF